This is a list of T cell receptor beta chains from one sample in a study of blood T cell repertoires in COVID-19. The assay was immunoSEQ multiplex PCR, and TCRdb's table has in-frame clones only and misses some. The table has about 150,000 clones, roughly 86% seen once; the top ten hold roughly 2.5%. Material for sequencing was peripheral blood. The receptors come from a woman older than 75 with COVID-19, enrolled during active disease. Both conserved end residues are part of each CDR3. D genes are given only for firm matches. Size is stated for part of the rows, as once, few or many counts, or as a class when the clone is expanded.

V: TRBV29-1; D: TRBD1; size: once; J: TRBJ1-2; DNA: TGCAGCGTGGGGGTTCGACAGGGCGGCAACTATGGCTACACCTTC; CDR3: CSVGVRQGGNYGYTF
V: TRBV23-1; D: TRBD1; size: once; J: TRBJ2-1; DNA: TGCGCCAGCAGTCAATTGAAGACAGGGGATCCTACAGTGGATGAGCAGTTCTTC; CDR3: CASSQLKTGDPTVDEQFF
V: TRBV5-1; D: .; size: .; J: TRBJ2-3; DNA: TGCGCCAGCAGCCTACGACTGGCTAGCACAGATACGCAGTATTTT; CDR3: CASSLRLASTDTQYF
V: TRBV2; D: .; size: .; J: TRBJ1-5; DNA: TGTGCCAGCAGTGAGGGGAGGATCAATCAGCCCCAGCATTTT; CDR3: CASSEGRINQPQHF
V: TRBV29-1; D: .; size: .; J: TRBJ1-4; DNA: TGCAGCGTTGTCGCGGATACAACTAATGAAAAACTGTTTTTT; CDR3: CSVVADTTNEKLFF
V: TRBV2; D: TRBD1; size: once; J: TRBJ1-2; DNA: TGTGCCAGCAGGGGACGGACAGGGAACTATGGCTACACCTTC; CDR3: CASRGRTGNYGYTF
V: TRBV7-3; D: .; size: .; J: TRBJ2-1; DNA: TGTGCCAGCAGCCCAGACGTGGGCCGAAGTGGAAATGAGCAGTTCTTC; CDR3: CASSPDVGRSGNEQFF
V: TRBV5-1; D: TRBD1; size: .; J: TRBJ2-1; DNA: TGCGCCAGCAGCTTACAGGGGTCCTACAATGAGCAGTTCTTC; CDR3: CASSLQGSYNEQFF
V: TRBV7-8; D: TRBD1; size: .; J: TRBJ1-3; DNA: TGTGCCAGCAGCTTCGGGGACAGGGGGACTGGAAACACCATATATTTT; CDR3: CASSFGDRGTGNTIYF
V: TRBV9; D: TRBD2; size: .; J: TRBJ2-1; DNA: TGTGCCAGCAGCGTAGGCGGCGGGGGACTGTACAATGAGCAGTTCTTC; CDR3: CASSVGGGGLYNEQFF
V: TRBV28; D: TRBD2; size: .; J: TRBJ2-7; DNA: TGTGCCGGACGGACTAGCGGGACCTACGAGCAGTACTTC; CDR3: CAGRTSGTYEQYF
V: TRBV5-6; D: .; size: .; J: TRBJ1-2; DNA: TGTGCCAGCAGCTTGGCCTCGTATGGCTACACCTTC; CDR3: CASSLASYGYTF
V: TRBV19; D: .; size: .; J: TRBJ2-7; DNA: TGTGCCAGTAGTATAGGGAGTACCTACGAGCAGTACTTC; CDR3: CASSIGSTYEQYF
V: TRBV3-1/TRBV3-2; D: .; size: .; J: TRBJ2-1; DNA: TGTGCCAGCAGCCTCGGATCCACTAGCCACAATGAGCAGTTCTTC; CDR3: CASSLGSTSHNEQFF
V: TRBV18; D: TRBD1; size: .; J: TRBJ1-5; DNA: TGTGCCAGCTCACCCTCGACAGGGTTCAATCAGCCCCAGCATTTT; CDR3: CASSPSTGFNQPQHF
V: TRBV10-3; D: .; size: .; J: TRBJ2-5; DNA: TGTGCCATCAGCCAACAGGGTGTGTCAGAGACCCAGTACTTC; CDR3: CAISQQGVSETQYF
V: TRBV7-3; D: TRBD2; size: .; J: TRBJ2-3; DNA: TGTGCCAGCAGCTTAGTCGGGAGGGTTAGCACAGATACGCAGTATTTT; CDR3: CASSLVGRVSTDTQYF
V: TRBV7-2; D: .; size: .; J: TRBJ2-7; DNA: TGTGCCAGCAGCCCGACTAGTGTGGGAGAGCAGTACTTC; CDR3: CASSPTSVGEQYF
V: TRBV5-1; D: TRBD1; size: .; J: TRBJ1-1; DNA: TGCGCCAGCAGCTTGTTTAGGACAGGGAGCACTGAAGCTTTCTTT; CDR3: CASSLFRTGSTEAFF
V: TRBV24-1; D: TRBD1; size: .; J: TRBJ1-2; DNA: TGTGCCACCAGTGACCCAGGACAGGGGGCCGGCTATGGCTACACCTTC; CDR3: CATSDPGQGAGYGYTF
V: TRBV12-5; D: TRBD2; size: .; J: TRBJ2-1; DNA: TGTGCTAGTGGTTTGACCCGGACTAGCGGGGGGAGAAGCTCCTACAATGAGCAGTTCTTC; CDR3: CASGLTRTSGGRSSYNEQFF
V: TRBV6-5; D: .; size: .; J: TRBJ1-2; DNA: TGTGCCAGCAGACCCAGGGTCATGGCCTATGGCTACACCTTC; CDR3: CASRPRVMAYGYTF
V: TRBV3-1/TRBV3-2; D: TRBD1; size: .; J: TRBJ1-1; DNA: TGTGCCAGCAGCCAAGCTTCGACAGGGATGAGTACTTTCTTT; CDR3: CASSQASTGMSTFF
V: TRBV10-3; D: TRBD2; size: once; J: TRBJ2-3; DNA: TGTGCCATCAGCCCTAGCGGGAGGACAGATACGCAGTATTTT; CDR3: CAISPSGRTDTQYF
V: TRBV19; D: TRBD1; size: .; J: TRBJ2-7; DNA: TGTGCCAGTAGTCAGCCCACAGGGGGCGTTCTCGGCGAGCAGTACTTC; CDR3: CASSQPTGGVLGEQYF
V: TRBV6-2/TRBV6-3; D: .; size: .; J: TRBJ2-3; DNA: TGTGCCAGCAGGCCTAGGGTGCGGGCACGGGATACGCAGTATTTT; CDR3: CASRPRVRARDTQYF
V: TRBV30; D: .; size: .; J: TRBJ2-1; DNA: TGTGCCTGGAGTACGGGACTTGGCTCCTACAATGAGCAGTTCTTC; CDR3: CAWSTGLGSYNEQFF
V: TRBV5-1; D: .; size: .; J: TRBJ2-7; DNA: TGCGCCAGCAGCTGGTGGACAGTAACCTACGAGCAGTACTTC; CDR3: CASSWWTVTYEQYF
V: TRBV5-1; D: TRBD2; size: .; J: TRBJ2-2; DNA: TGCGCCAGCAGCTTCTCTAGCGGGCTGAACACCGGGGAGCTGTTTTTT; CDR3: CASSFSSGLNTGELFF
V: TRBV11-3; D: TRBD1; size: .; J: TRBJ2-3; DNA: TGTGCCAGCAGCCGACAGGGATACACAGATACGCAGTATTTT; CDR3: CASSRQGYTDTQYF
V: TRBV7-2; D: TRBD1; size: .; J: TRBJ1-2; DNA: TGTGCCAGCAGCTTAGCGCGTCCAGGGGGTGTTGGCTACACCTTC; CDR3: CASSLARPGGVGYTF
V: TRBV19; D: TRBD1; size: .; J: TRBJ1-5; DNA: TGTGCCAGTAGTGACAGGGGGAGCAATCAGCCCCAGCATTTT; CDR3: CASSDRGSNQPQHF
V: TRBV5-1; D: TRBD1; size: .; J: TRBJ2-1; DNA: TGCGCCAGCAGCCCCGGGACAGGGTCCTACAATGAGCAGTTCTTC; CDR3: CASSPGTGSYNEQFF
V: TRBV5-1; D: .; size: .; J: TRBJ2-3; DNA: TGCGCCAGCGCCTTTCCGGGTAGCACAGATACGCAGTATTTT; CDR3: CASAFPGSTDTQYF
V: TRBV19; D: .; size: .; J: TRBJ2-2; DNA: TGTGCCAGTCGGACGGGGTTGTTGGCCGGGGAGCTGTTTTTT; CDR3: CASRTGLLAGELFF
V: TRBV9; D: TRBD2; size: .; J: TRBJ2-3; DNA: TGTGCCAGCAGCGTAGGGACAGCGGGAGGCCTTAGCACAGATACGCAGTATTTT; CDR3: CASSVGTAGGLSTDTQYF
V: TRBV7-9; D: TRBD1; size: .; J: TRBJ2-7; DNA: TGTGCCAGCAGCTTAGTAGGGGGACAGATCGAGCAGTACTTC; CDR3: CASSLVGGQIEQYF
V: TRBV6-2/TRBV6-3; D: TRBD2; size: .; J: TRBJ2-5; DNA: TGTGCCAGCAGTTACTCTGGACTAGCGGGGGCAGAGACCCAGTACTTC; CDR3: CASSYSGLAGAETQYF
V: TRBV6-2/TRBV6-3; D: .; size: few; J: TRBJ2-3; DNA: TGTGCCAGCAGCCCCTGGGGCAGGGGAACAGATACGCAGTATTTT; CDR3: CASSPWGRGTDTQYF